Listed below are T cell receptor beta chains from one sample, sequenced in a study of CD8 T cells in ankylosing spondylitis. TCRdb redid the calling of the 5' RACE reads with MiXCR, one entry per CDR3 protein. The data contain 350,000 or so distinct CDR3 sequences, over 12% of them singletons. Sequencing was done on a sample of blood, either unsorted or a sorted T cell fraction (not recorded which). These receptors came from a male donor with ankylosing spondylitis or in good health (not recorded which). Both conserved end residues are part of each CDR3. The D gene is left open where the match is weak. Expanded clones get a size class; other rows say once, few or many, or leave the size out.

TRBJ2-1	-	-	TRBV11-2	CASSSGLYNEQFF	TGTGCCAGCAGCTCTGGACTCTACAATGAGCAGTTCTTC
TRBJ2-7	-	-	TRBV7-8	CASGLDNYYEQYF	TGTGCCAGCGGGCTGGACAATTACTACGAGCAGTACTTC
TRBJ1-3	-	few	TRBV28	CGLRRKAGNTIYF	TGTGGGCTCCGAAGAAAGGCTGGAAACACCATATATTTT
TRBJ2-4	TRBD2	once	TRBV5-1	CASTQDGGIGDIQYF	TGCGCCAGCACCCAGGACGGGGGGATCGGGGACATTCAGTACTTC
TRBJ1-6	-	many	TRBV5-6	CASREGPSPLHF	TGTGCCAGCAGAGAGGGACCCTCACCCCTCCACTTT
TRBJ2-3	-	-	TRBV3-1	CASSQEVGIGTQYF	TGTGCCAGCAGCCAAGAGGTAGGAATAGGGACGCAGTATTTT
TRBJ1-1	-	-	TRBV29-1	CSVDPSGRTEAFF	TGCAGCGTTGATCCCAGTGGTAGGACTGAAGCTTTCTTT
TRBJ1-4	-	many	TRBV10-3	CAISVGGLTGEKLFF	TGTGCCATCAGTGTTGGCGGTCTCACGGGTGAAAAACTGTTTTTT
TRBJ2-1	TRBD2	few	TRBV5-1	CASSLGSSGNEQFF	TGCGCCAGCAGCTTGGGCTCTAGCGGCAATGAGCAGTTCTTC
TRBJ2-1	TRBD2	-	TRBV29-1	CSVSPRLADYNEQFF	TGCAGCGTTAGTCCTCGACTAGCGGATTACAATGAGCAGTTCTTC
TRBJ2-2	-	-	TRBV12-3/TRBV12-4	CASSPYFGWTNTGELFF	TGTGCCAGCAGCCCCTACTTCGGGTGGACGAACACCGGGGAGCTGTTTTTT
TRBJ2-7	-	-	TRBV6-5	CASRRDNYEQYF	TGTGCCAGCAGGAGGGACAACTACGAGCAGTACTTC
TRBJ1-5	TRBD1	few	TRBV7-2	CASSVRGNQPQHF	TGTGCCAGCAGCGTCAGGGGGAATCAGCCCCAGCATTTT
TRBJ1-1	TRBD1	many	TRBV20-1	CSAEGDRGNTEAFF	TGCAGTGCCGAGGGCGACAGGGGGAACACTGAAGCTTTCTTT
TRBJ2-5	-	-	TRBV5-1	CASSPGLVIRDPQGTQYF	TGCGCCAGCAGCCCCGGACTGGTGATCCGGGACCCCCAAGGGACCCAGTACTTC
TRBJ1-1	-	few	TRBV5-5	CASSLAGRVRTEAFF	TGTGCCAGCAGCTTGGCTGGCAGGGTGAGGACTGAAGCTTTCTTT
TRBJ2-7	TRBD1	-	TRBV6-1	CASSLATGSHEQYF	TGTGCCAGCAGTCTCGCGACAGGGTCCCACGAGCAGTACTTC
TRBJ2-7	TRBD1	-	TRBV6-5	CASSYATGTATYEQYF	TGTGCCAGCAGTTACGCTACCGGGACAGCCACCTACGAGCAGTACTTC
TRBJ2-3	TRBD1	-	TRBV7-9	CASSLLQGASDTQYF	TGTGCCAGCAGCCTATTACAGGGGGCGAGTGATACGCAGTATTTT
TRBJ2-7	-	-	TRBV7-2	CASSFSQGGNEQYF	TGTGCCAGCAGCTTCTCCCAGGGGGGCAACGAGCAGTACTTC
TRBJ1-5	TRBD1	few	TRBV6-1	CASSPRNRGDNQPQHF	TGTGCCAGCAGTCCACGGAACAGGGGTGACAATCAGCCCCAGCATTTT
TRBJ2-7	TRBD2	-	TRBV4-1	CASSQPSSGSYEQYF	TGCGCCAGCAGCCAACCCTCTAGCGGCTCCTACGAGCAGTACTTC
TRBJ2-5	TRBD2	many	TRBV12-3/TRBV12-4	CASTRGDGLAGFPQYF	TGTGCCAGCACCAGAGGAGATGGTCTAGCGGGTTTCCCCCAGTACTTC
TRBJ2-7	-	once	TRBV3-1	CASSPARGGKYEQYF	TGTGCCAGCAGCCCAGCAAGAGGGGGGAAATACGAGCAGTACTTC
TRBJ2-1	TRBD2	-	TRBV15	CATSRDSPGGTMNEQFF	TGTGCCACCAGCAGAGATAGTCCGGGGGGGACGATGAATGAGCAGTTCTTC
TRBJ1-2	-	few	TRBV12-3/TRBV12-4	CASTEGLTYGYTF	TGTGCCAGCACCGAGGGGCTTACCTATGGCTACACCTTC